This entry lists 32 T cell receptor beta chains sequenced from one sample in a study of vaccination effects on CD4 cells after COVID-19. Antigen specificity for these receptors is unknown. ViraFEST assay sequencing came after antigen-specific CD4+ T cells were expanded with viral peptide pools. With approximately 9 days of culture completed, CD4+ T cells were isolated. By PCR, the person was confirmed to have had SARS-CoV-2 infection between March and December 2020. Method: immunoSEQ multiplex PCR; TCRdb's copy keeps in-frame clones and lacks some. The sample holds about 45,000 clones, about three quarters seen once. The material was CD4+ T cells from PBMCs cultured with a peptide pool, obtained before COVID-19 vaccination. The receptor source for this set is a human donor who had a prior SARS-CoV-2 infection.

The chain employs TRBV10-3 and TRBJ1-1; D possibly corresponds to TRBD1 (6 bases). Trimming removed 6 bases at V and 6 bases at J, with 29 bases between. The CDR3 covers 18 residues. Germline CDR1 ENHRY, CDR2 SYGVKD. The CDR3 sequence: CAIRESQGFGDSTAEAFF. In DNA form, the CDR3 reads TGTGCCATCAGGGAGAGTCAGGGGTTTGGGGATTCCACGGCTGAAGCTTTCTTT.

The rearrangement joins TRBV6-1 to TRBJ2-7; no firm D call. CDR1 is MNHNS, CDR2 SASEGT, per germline. Trimming removed 2 bases from V and 2 bases from J, with 16 bases in between. This CDR3 region has 16 residues. CDR3: CASSEKPGSDAYEQYF. For the CDR3, the DNA is TGTGCCAGCAGTGAAAAACCCGGGTCCGACGCCTACGAGCAGTACTTC.

This sequence joins TRBV28 and TRBJ1-1, with TRBD1 matching over 10 bases. The junction had 13 bases not matched to a gene; V was cut back by 4 bases and J by 11 bases. CDR1 is MDHEN, CDR2 SYDVKM, per germline. There are 15 residues in the CDR3. CDR3 sequence (DNA): TGTGCCAGCAGTTCGAAGACAGGGGGCTTTTTCGCGGCTTTCTTT. This translates into CASSSKTGGFFAAFF.

This clone showed up just a few times. The rearrangement joins TRBV27 to TRBJ1-5, with D possibly being TRBD1 (5 bases). The V and J ends lost 2 bases and 2 bases respectively, with 16 bases between them. Germline CDR1 MNHEY, CDR2 SMNVEV (reference sequence). CDR3 length equals 17 residues. This CDR3 is CASSLRGSSTGNQPQHF. The CDR3 DNA follows: TGTGCCAGCAGTTTAAGGGGCTCATCTACCGGCAATCAGCCCCAGCATTTT.

This chain connects TRBV19 to TRBJ1-3; no definite D call. V dropped 7 bases and J dropped 0 bases, with 7 bases sitting between them. Germline V gene lookup returns CDR1 LNHDA and CDR2 SQIVND (reference sequence). CDR3 length: 13 residues. Here the CDR3 reads CASIEDSGNTIYF. The CDR3 DNA follows: TGTGCCAGTATCGAGGACTCTGGAAACACCATATATTTT.

V gene TRBV2 combines with J gene TRBJ2-5; a weak D match, TRBD2 (6 bases). Trimming stripped 4 bases from V and 1 base from J, with 13 bases between. The CDR3 is 15 amino acids. Germline V gene lookup returns CDR1 SNHLY and CDR2 FYNNEI. Here the CDR3 reads CASSVYGGFQETQYF. The CDR3 DNA follows: TGTGCCAGCAGTGTGTACGGGGGTTTCCAAGAGACCCAGTACTTC.

The chain is built from TRBV18 and TRBJ2-7; TRBD1 matches 12 bases. CDR1 and CDR2 from the germline V gene are KGHSH and LQKENI. The CDR3 contains 17 residues. After removal of 2 bases from V and 6 bases from J, the junction contained 11 bases not matched to a gene. The CDR3 sequence: CASSPTFRDRGRAEQYF. The CDR3 DNA is TGTGCCAGCTCACCAACTTTTCGGGACAGGGGGCGCGCCGAGCAGTACTTC.

The chain is built from TRBV9 and TRBJ1-2, with 9 bases matching TRBD1. Germline CDR1 and CDR2: SGDLS and YYNGEE. The CDR3 consists of 15 residues. J was trimmed by 4 bases and V by 4 bases; bases with no gene match: 8. CDR3 nucleotides: TGTGCCAGCAGCCCAGATCCGGACAGGGGCTATGGCTACACCTTC. Its translation is CASSPDPDRGYGYTF.

The rearrangement links TRBV5-1 to TRBJ1-1, with TRBD1 matching over 10 bases. J lost 4 bases, V lost 3 bases, and 3 bases had no gene match. CDR1 and CDR2 (germline): SGHRS, YFSETQ. The CDR3 has 14 residues. CDR3 sequence reads: CASSSDRGGTEAFF. DNA of the CDR3: TGCGCCAGCAGCTCGGACAGGGGGGGCACTGAAGCTTTCTTT.

This chain links TRBV2 with TRBJ1-6, with D unclear. The ends were cut back, 6 bases at V and 10 bases at J, with 19 bases in the middle. Germline loops: CDR1 SNHLY, CDR2 FYNNEI. The CDR3 loop spans 15 amino acids. The CDR3 is CASRPAPPRKSPLHF. The CDR3 coding sequence is TGTGCCAGCAGACCCGCGCCGCCGAGAAAATCACCCCTCCACTTT.

The rearrangement joins TRBV6-1 to TRBJ2-1; 7 positions agree with TRBD1. J gave up 7 bases and V 5 bases, and 8 bases lay outside the gene matches. Germline V CDR1 and CDR2: MNHNS, SASEGT. This CDR3 comprises 14 residues. The CDR3: CASSLDRVENEQFF. DNA of the CDR3: TGTGCCAGCAGTCTCGACAGGGTAGAGAATGAGCAGTTCTTC.

This clone was observed a few times. The V gene is TRBV19, the J gene TRBJ2-1; TRBD1 might be the D (5 bases). This CDR3 has 14 residues. From germline, CDR1 is LNHDA and CDR2 SQIVND (reference sequence). The germline V and J ends were trimmed by 1 base and 3 bases, with 7 bases remaining between them. The CDR3 region has the DNA TGTGCCAGTAGTATAGGGGGCTTCTACAATGAGCAGTTCTTC. Protein: CASSIGGFYNEQFF.

The chain joins TRBV7-2 to TRBJ2-1; perhaps D is TRBD1 or TRBD2 (6 bases each). CDR3 length equals 14 residues. V lost 5 bases and J 4 bases, leaving 12 bases between the germline ends. CDR1 is SGHTA, CDR2 FQGNSA, per germline. The DNA for the CDR3 is TGTGCCAGCAGCCGGGGGCAGACTTACAATGAGCAGTTCTTC. Amino acid sequence: CASSRGQTYNEQFF.

The genes are TRBV25-1 and TRBJ2-7, with D possibly matching TRBD1 (7 bases). Trimming took off 6 bases at V and 2 bases at J, with 14 bases between the two ends. This CDR3 has 14 residues. Germline CDR1 reads MGHDK; CDR2 reads SYGVNS. CDR3 sequence reads: CASSGGQLTYEQYF. The CDR3 DNA is TGTGCCAGCAGCGGGGGACAGCTTACCTACGAGCAGTACTTC.

This clone was found a few times. V and J are TRBV7-9 and TRBJ1-3; a weak D match, TRBD1 (5 bases). The ends were cut back, 5 bases at V and 4 bases at J, with 15 bases in the middle. The CDR3 extends over 15 amino acids. From germline, CDR1 is SEHNR and CDR2 FQNEAQ (reference sequence). The CDR3: CASSAQGLTGNTIYF. As DNA, the CDR3 is TGTGCCAGCAGCGCCCAGGGTCTTACCGGAAACACCATATATTTT. The variable domain in full, completed from reference TRBV7-9 and TRBJ1-3, reads DTGVSQNPRHKITKRGQNVTFRCDPISEHNRLYWYRQTLGQGPEFLTYFQNEAQLEKSRLLSDRFSAERPKGSFSTLEIQRTEQGDSAMYLCASSAQGLTGNTIYFGEGSWLTVV.

The chain uses TRBV6-2 or TRBV6-3 and TRBJ2-3; D ambiguous. V was pared by 2 bases and J by 4 bases, with 4 bases between. CDR3 length: 12 amino acids. Germline lookup yields CDR1 MNHEY and CDR2 SVGEGT. The CDR3 bases are TGTGCCAGCAGTTACGATGCAGATACGCAGTATTTT. Translation: CASSYDADTQYF.

This sequence joins TRBV4-3 and TRBJ1-1; TRBD1 agrees at 7 bases. CDR1 is LGHNA, CDR2 YSLEER, per germline. The junction had 6 bases not matched to a gene; V was cut back by 4 bases and J by 4 bases. The CDR3 is made up of 14 amino acids. The CDR3 spells CASSRRGLATEAFF. The CDR3, as DNA: TGCGCCAGCAGCCGAAGGGGGCTCGCCACTGAAGCTTTCTTT.

The sample holds a few counts of this clone. J is TRBJ1-6 and V is TRBV7-2, with 10 bases lining up with TRBD1. CDR3 length: 15 residues. Germline V gives CDR1 SGHTA, CDR2 FQGNSA. After removal of 5 bases from V and 9 bases from J, the junction contained 7 bases not matched to a gene. The CDR3 DNA reads as TGTGCCAGCAGCATCAGGACAGGGGGACTTTCACCCCTCCACTTT. It yields the protein CASSIRTGGLSPLHF.

The chain carries TRBV29-1 and TRBJ2-3, with D uncertain. This CDR3 spans 15 amino acids. The germline V and J ends were trimmed by 6 bases and 2 bases, with 18 bases remaining between them. Germline CDR1 and CDR2: SQVTM and ANQGSEA. The DNA of the CDR3 is TGCAGCGTCGCAACGTGGGTCAGGACCACAGATACGCAGTATTTT. It is translated as CSVATWVRTTDTQYF.

The CDR3: CASILAGRPDTQYF. The CDR3 DNA follows: TGTGCCAGCATCTTAGCGGGAAGGCCAGATACGCAGTATTTT. The chain uses TRBV6-5 and TRBJ2-3; 8 bases fit TRBD2. V lost 7 bases and J lost 4; bases outside the gene matches: 7. Germline-derived CDR1 and CDR2 are MNHEY and SVGAGI. This CDR3 spans 14 amino acids.

The DNA of the CDR3 is TGTGCCAGCAGTGAACCGGGCAAGGCCCTCTACGAGCAGTACTTC. Translated: CASSEPGKALYEQYF. V is TRBV6-1 and J is TRBJ2-7, with D uncertain. This CDR3 is built from 15 residues. Trimming took off 2 bases at V and 3 bases at J, with 14 bases between the two ends. Germline CDR1 MNHNS, CDR2 SASEGT.

V and J are TRBV11-1 and TRBJ1-2; 7 bases align to TRBD1. The V gene end was trimmed by 8 bases and the J gene end by 7 bases; junction bases not matched to a gene: 13. The CDR3 length is 14 residues. Per germline, CDR1 SGHAT and CDR2 FQDESV (reference sequence). The CDR3 nucleotides are TGTGCCAGCGGGACTCAGGAGGGGGCTGGTGGCTACACCTTC. As protein: CASGTQEGAGGYTF.

The CDR3 loop is CASSQERRVGRKLFF. The DNA for the CDR3 is TGTGCCAGCAGCCAAGAGCGAAGGGTCGGTCGGAAACTGTTTTTT. This sequence joins TRBV3-1 (or the pseudogene TRBV3-2) and TRBJ1-4; D uncertain. V was cut by 0 bases and J by 11 bases, with 16 bases left in between. The CDR3 spans 15 residues. Germline values: CDR1 LGHDT, CDR2 YNNKEL (reference sequence).

This chain links TRBV9 with TRBJ2-2; 9 positions match TRBD2. The V and J ends lost 2 bases and 5 bases, in that order; junction bases with no gene match: 4. The germline CDR1 and CDR2 sequences are SGDLS and YYNGEE. CDR3 size: 15 residues. CDR3 sequence: CASSVSGRTTGELFF. CDR3 nucleotides: TGTGCCAGCAGCGTTAGCGGGAGAACGACCGGGGAGCTGTTTTTT.

This clone was counted only a few times. V gene TRBV5-5 combines with J gene TRBJ1-2, with D tentatively TRBD1 (6 bases). CDR3 length equals 14 residues. CDR1 is SGHKS and CDR2 is YYEKEE in the germline V gene (reference sequence). Trimming removed 7 bases from V and 3 bases from J, with 16 bases in between. CDR3 loop: CASSRQDDYYGYTF. CDR3 nucleotide sequence: TGTGCCAGCTCTCGACAGGACGATTACTATGGCTACACCTTC.

J is TRBJ2-5 and V is TRBV2, with D uncertain. Trimming removed 4 bases at V and 5 bases at J, with 14 bases between. Germline V gene lookup returns CDR1 SNHLY and CDR2 FYNNEI. CDR3 length: 14 residues. This CDR3 is CASSADSGSETQYF. In DNA, the CDR3 is TGTGCCAGCAGTGCTGATTCCGGGTCGGAGACCCAGTACTTC.

The CDR3 region has the DNA TGTGCCAGCAGCTCGGCCGGGGCAGGGAGAGCGATTGGCACTGAAGCTTTCTTT. Its protein product is CASSSAGAGRAIGTEAFF. The chain combines TRBV5-4 with TRBJ1-1; TRBD1 is a possible D gene (5 bases). The CDR3 extends over 18 amino acids. Germline V gene data show CDR1 as SGHNT and CDR2 as YYREEE (reference sequence). V lost 3 bases to trimming and J lost 4 bases, with 25 bases between them.

The chain is built from TRBV24-1 and TRBJ2-1; 7 positions agree with TRBD2. Germline V gene data show CDR1 as KGHDR and CDR2 as SFDVKD. The length of the CDR3 is 15 residues. V lost 5 bases, J lost 0 bases, and 3 bases stayed unmatched. The CDR3 spells CATSGGRDSYNEQFF. CDR3 coding DNA: TGTGCCACCAGTGGGGGGAGGGACTCCTACAATGAGCAGTTCTTC.

Comments on this clone: Sequence at one end of the junction differs from germline and may be a read error. The rearrangement joins TRBV7-9 to TRBJ2-1; TRBD2 matches at 12 bases. The CDR3 is 15 residues long. Per germline, CDR1 SEHNR and CDR2 FQNEAQ (reference sequence). The chain's CDR3 is CASSLAGGPGNEQFF. For the CDR3, the DNA is TGTGCCAGCAGCCTAGCGGGAGGGCCGGGCAATGAGCAGTTCTTC.

The chain has TRBV5-1 and TRBJ2-1; possibly TRBD1 or TRBD2 for D (5 bases each). V was clipped by 0 bases and J by 6 bases, with 7 bases between them. The CDR3 length is 13 residues. Germline V gives CDR1 SGHRS, CDR2 YFSETQ. The CDR3: CASSLGGVNEQFF. The CDR3, as DNA: TGCGCCAGCAGCTTGGGAGGGGTCAATGAGCAGTTCTTC.

This clone was observed a handful of times. This chain uses TRBV4-1 with TRBJ2-2, with D unclear. Germline V gives CDR1 MGHRA, CDR2 YSYEKL. This CDR3 region has 13 residues. Trimming cost V 1 base and J 7 bases, with 7 bases left between them. The CDR3 sequence: CASSQVVGGELFF. In DNA, the CDR3 is TGCGCCAGCAGCCAAGTGGTGGGCGGGGAGCTGTTTTTT.

The rearrangement joins TRBV3-1 (or the pseudogene TRBV3-2) to TRBJ2-1; the match to TRBD2 covers 12 bases. The CDR3 runs 17 residues. The germline V gene encodes CDR1 LGHDT and CDR2 YNNKEL (reference sequence). Trimming at V came to 3 bases and at J to 8 bases, leaving 11 bases not matched to a gene. The CDR3 is CASSQALAGGPKYEQFF. CDR3 nucleotides: TGTGCCAGCAGCCAGGCTCTAGCGGGAGGGCCTAAGTATGAGCAGTTCTTC.